This T cell receptor beta chain was recovered during a study of regulatory T cells in long-lasting Graves disease. In its sample, this clonotype was seen many times. Arm-PCR of CDR3 regions and iRepertoire HTBI primers were used to build TCR beta libraries. TCRdb re-called the multiplex PCR reads with MiXCR, one entry per CDR3 protein. Among under 450,000 distinct CDR3 sequences listed, 12% were seen once. Germline CDR1 is ENHRY and CDR2 is SYGVKD. This CDR3 comprises 16 residues. Unmatched junction bases numbered 7, after V lost 6 bases and J lost 2 bases. As for time point: newly diagnosed GD, antithyroid drugs for less than 3 months. PBMCs were the source of the RNA used for TCR sequencing. The sample also formed part of further work on T cells in Graves' hyperthyroidism and ophthalmopathy. That investigation notes: HTBI primers were used for first-round RT-PCR of the TCR CDR3.

Sequenced material: peripheral blood mononuclear cells (PBMCs), taken at new diagnosis, from a patient treated with antithyroid drugs. This sequence originates from a young woman with Graves disease. V is TRBV10-3 and J is TRBJ1-5; the match to TRBD1 covers 10 bases. CDR3 nucleotides: TGTGCCATCAGAGGGACAGGGGCGTCGGGCAATCAGCCCCAGCATTTT. Protein product: CAIRGTGASGNQPQHF.